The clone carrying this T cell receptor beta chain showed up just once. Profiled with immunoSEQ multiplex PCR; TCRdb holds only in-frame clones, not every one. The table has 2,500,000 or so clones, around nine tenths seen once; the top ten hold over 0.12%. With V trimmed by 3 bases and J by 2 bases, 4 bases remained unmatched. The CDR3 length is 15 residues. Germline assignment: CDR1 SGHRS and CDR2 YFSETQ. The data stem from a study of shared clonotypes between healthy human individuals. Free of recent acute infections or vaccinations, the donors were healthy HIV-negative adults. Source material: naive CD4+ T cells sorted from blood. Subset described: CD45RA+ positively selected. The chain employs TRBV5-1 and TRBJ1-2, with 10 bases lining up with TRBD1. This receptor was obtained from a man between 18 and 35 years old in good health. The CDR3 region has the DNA TGCGCCAGCAGCTGGACAGGGGGGGCCAACTATGGCTACACCTTC. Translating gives CASSWTGGANYGYTF.